This T cell receptor beta chain comes out of a study of PD-L1 blockade in urothelial cancer. As for the study in general: Patients, treated from about 2014 onward, received atezolizumab 1,200 mg intravenously every 3 weeks. Analyses were performed on blood at 3 weeks after treatment start (the second dose) and at 6 weeks. Study-wide points: Better survival was predicted by below-median pretreatment blood TCR clonality.

Worth noting for this clone: The target antigen is unknown.

Germline V lookup: CDR1 MNHEY, CDR2 SVGAGI. The CDR3 spans 14 residues. Trimming took off 6 bases at V and 0 bases at J, with 11 bases between the two ends. Profiled with immunoSEQ multiplex PCR; TCRdb holds only in-frame clones, not every one. The data contain tens of thousands of clones, roughly 87% of them seen just once; the ten biggest clones take up 4.5% to 7%. This specimen was PBMCs, taken around atezolizumab (anti-PD-L1) treatment. The chain combines TRBV6-5 with TRBJ1-1, with D perhaps TRBD1 (6 bases). The origin of this receptor is a woman in her 70s with urothelial cancer. The CDR3 coding sequence is TGTGCCAGCAGCTATGACAGGCTGAACACTGAAGCTTTCTTT. Translation gives CASSYDRLNTEAFF.